This T cell receptor beta chain was identified during a study of blood T cell repertoires in COVID-19. For the study at large: There were acute and convalescent COVID-19 samples, and they came from the United States, Italy and Spain. PBMCs, B-cell-depleted T cells, or T cells provided the cDNA or gDNA that made up the material.

This CDR3 has 16 residues. Germline loops: CDR1 SNHLY, CDR2 FYNNEI. Trimming cost V 6 bases and J 6 bases; bases outside gene matches: 14. Some clones are missing from TCRdb's copy, which holds only in-frame ones; the method was immunoSEQ multiplex PCR. This sample has 73,000 or so clones, with more than 60% found just once. The sequencing sample was made of peripheral blood. This chain connects TRBV2 to TRBJ1-1; TRBD1 matches at 9 bases. The receptor was isolated from a man in his fifties or sixties with acute or convalescent COVID-19. The CDR3 region has the DNA TGTGCCAGCAGAGGGACAGGGCTAAGTTATTCCCCTGAAGCTTTCTTT. Residues: CASRGTGLSYSPEAFF.